The next 28 T cell receptor beta chains were all read from a single sample in a study of T cells in narcolepsy. Repertoires were generated with immunoSEQ multiplex PCR, while TCRdb's copy carries only in-frame clones and drops some. The sample shows almost 25,000 clones, roughly 62% of them seen only once. The sequenced sample was memory (CD45RA-) CD4+ T cells from blood. Receptors originate from a human donor in good health.

The V and J genes are TRBV28 and TRBJ2-1, with D possibly being TRBD2 (6 bases). The CDR3 loop spans 12 amino acids. V was shortened by 8 bases and J by 8 bases, with 13 bases between the two germline ends. Germline CDR1 reads MDHEN; CDR2 reads SYDVKM. Here the CDR3 DNA reads TGTGCCAGCGGCGGACTACTCCATGAGCAGTTCTTC. It codes for CASGGLLHEQFF.

The chain couples TRBV6-5 to TRBJ2-1, with TRBD2 matching over 9 bases. This CDR3 contains 14 residues. Germline V lookup: CDR1 MNHEY, CDR2 SVGAGI. V lost 7 bases, J lost 9 bases, and 10 bases stayed unmatched. CDR3 protein: CASTNLAGKGEQFF. In DNA, the CDR3 is TGTGCCAGCACTAATCTAGCGGGAAAGGGTGAGCAGTTCTTC.

This clone has only a few counts. The genes are TRBV5-4 and TRBJ2-7; TRBD1 agrees at 7 bases. Germline V lookup: CDR1 SGHNT, CDR2 YYREEE (reference sequence). This CDR3 spans 12 amino acids. The V gene end was trimmed by 6 bases and the J gene end by 7 bases; junction bases not matched to a gene: 7. The CDR3 loop reads CASTKDRSEQYF. CDR3 in DNA: TGTGCCAGCACCAAGGACAGGAGTGAGCAGTACTTC.

This clone was seen a few times. The chain joins TRBV2 to TRBJ1-2, with D perhaps TRBD1 (6 bases). This CDR3 region has 15 residues. Germline CDR1 is SNHLY and CDR2 is FYNNEI. The V end was cut by 7 bases, the J end by 4 bases, with 19 bases between. This chain's CDR3 is CASTPRGGRTYGYTF. In DNA, the CDR3 is TGTGCCAGCACTCCTCGGGGGGGCCGTACCTATGGCTACACCTTC.

The chain has TRBV7-2 and TRBJ2-3, with 7 positions matching TRBD1. This CDR3 spans 15 amino acids. Germline CDR1 SGHTA, CDR2 FQGNSA. Germline trimming cut 5 bases from V and 3 bases from J; bases unmatched to any gene: 8. The CDR3 loop reads CASSPRTGLTDTQYF. The CDR3 DNA sequence: TGTGCCAGCAGCCCGAGGACAGGTTTGACAGATACGCAGTATTTT.

The J gene is TRBJ2-1, the V gene TRBV5-6; TRBD2 might be the D (5 bases). Germline assignment: CDR1 SGHDT and CDR2 YYEEEE. This CDR3 has 14 residues. V was shortened by 1 base and J by 5 bases, with 10 bases between the two germline ends. In DNA form, the CDR3 reads TGTGCCAGCAGCTTGCCAGCGGATGACAATGAGCAGTTCTTC. It specifies CASSLPADDNEQFF.

The rearrangement uses TRBV5-1 and TRBJ1-1; no definite D call. Germline values: CDR1 SGHRS, CDR2 YFSETQ. The CDR3 loop spans 16 amino acids. Trimming took off 0 bases at V and 5 bases at J, with 17 bases between the two ends. CDR3 sequence reads: CASSLVAGMEKTEAFF. The DNA of the CDR3 is TGCGCCAGCAGCTTGGTTGCTGGGATGGAGAAGACTGAAGCTTTCTTT.

The V and J genes are TRBV5-1 and TRBJ2-1; D perhaps matches TRBD2 (5 bases). Germline values: CDR1 SGHRS, CDR2 YFSETQ. Trimming cost V 0 bases and J 5 bases, with 15 bases left between them. The CDR3 is 16 amino acids. The CDR3 reads CASSLARLNNNNEQFF. The CDR3 region has the DNA TGCGCCAGCAGCTTGGCCCGACTAAATAACAACAATGAGCAGTTCTTC. Full variable domain (outside the CDR3, taken from reference TRBV5-1 and TRBJ2-1): KAGVTQTPRYLIKTRGQQVTLSCSPISGHRSVSWYQQTPGQGLQFLFEYFSETQRNKGNFPGRFSGRQFSNSRSEMNVSTLELGDSALYLCASSLARLNNNNEQFFGPGTRLTVL.

The rearrangement links TRBV30 to TRBJ2-3; 7 bases match TRBD2. CDR1 is GTSNPN, CDR2 SVGIG, per germline (reference sequence). The J segment lost 1 base and the V segment lost 4 bases, leaving 2 bases of the junction unmatched. CDR3 length: 13 amino acids. DNA of the CDR3: TGTGCCTGGACCACTAGCGGCACAGATACGCAGTATTTT. Translation gives CAWTTSGTDTQYF.

V usage is TRBV28 and J usage is TRBJ2-1; maybe TRBD2 (6 bases). V was clipped by 10 bases and J by 6 bases, with 16 bases between them. CDR1 and CDR2 (germline): MDHEN, SYDVKM. The CDR3 has 13 amino acids. The DNA of the CDR3 is TGTGCCACCGGAGGCGGGACTTTCAATGAGCAGTTCTTC. Translation gives CATGGGTFNEQFF.

The genes are TRBV5-1 and TRBJ1-6, with a possible D match to TRBD1 (6 bases). CDR3 length: 14 amino acids. Trimming stripped 5 bases from V and 8 bases from J, with 14 bases between. Germline V lookup: CDR1 SGHRS, CDR2 YFSETQ. The DNA for the CDR3 is TGCGCCAGCAGGGAACAGACAGGCGATTCACCCCTCCACTTT. This gives the protein CASREQTGDSPLHF.

The rearrangement links TRBV4-1 to TRBJ2-5, with D perhaps TRBD2 (7 bases). Germline loops: CDR1 MGHRA, CDR2 YSYEKL. With 4 bases removed from V and 5 bases from J, the gap between germline ends came to 11 bases. The CDR3 sequence is 13 residues long. For the CDR3, the DNA is TGCGCCAGCAGCCGGGCGGGGGCGGAGACCCAGTACTTC. Amino acid sequence: CASSRAGAETQYF.

This clone occurred a few times. The V and J genes are TRBV6-6 and TRBJ1-6; no clear D gene. V was shortened by 11 bases and J by 11 bases, with 13 bases between the two germline ends. CDR3 size: 11 residues. Germline V gene lookup returns CDR1 MNHNY and CDR2 SVGAGI (reference sequence). CDR3 DNA: TGTGCCGGCGAAAGTGATCCACCCCTCCACTTT. It specifies CAGESDPPLHF.

This clone occurred a few times. The junction shows a germline mismatch at one end, possibly a read error. The rearrangement uses TRBV7-7 and TRBJ2-5, with 7 bases aligning to TRBD1. From germline, CDR1 is SSHAT and CDR2 FNYEAQ (reference sequence). The CDR3 sequence is 14 residues long. CDR3 amino acids: CASSFRGQQSTQYF. CDR3 nucleotide sequence: TGTGCTAGCAGCTTCCGGGGACAGCAAAGTACCCAGTACTTC.

V and J are TRBV28 and TRBJ1-6; 10 nucleotides match TRBD1. V lost 7 bases to trimming and J lost 4 bases; unmatched junction nucleotides: 10. The CDR3 length is 17 residues. Germline V gene data show CDR1 as MDHEN and CDR2 as SYDVKM. DNA for the CDR3: TGTGCCAGCACACCGGGACAGGGGAGAGGTTATAATTCACCCCTCCACTTT. Amino acids: CASTPGQGRGYNSPLHF.

By frequency in the sample, this clone is hyperexpanded. V gene TRBV2 combines with J gene TRBJ2-1, with unresolved D. The CDR3 runs to 15 residues. Germline V lookup: CDR1 SNHLY, CDR2 FYNNEI. Trimming left V 1 base short and J 3 bases short, with 10 bases between. The CDR3 nucleotides are TGTGCCAGCAGTGAAGTGCCGGGCGTCTACAATGAGCAGTTCTTC. Encoded protein: CASSEVPGVYNEQFF.

The rearrangement uses TRBV7-2 and TRBJ2-1; tentatively, D is TRBD2 (5 bases). V dropped 5 bases and J dropped 8 bases, with 10 bases sitting between them. Germline CDR1 SGHTA, CDR2 FQGNSA. The CDR3 extends over 12 amino acids. In DNA, the CDR3 is TGTGCCAGCAGCCCTCGGCGGGATGAGCAGTTCTTC. Protein product: CASSPRRDEQFF.

The table lists this clone with a count of one. The chain combines TRBV19 with TRBJ1-2, with D tentatively TRBD1 (6 bases). The germline V gene encodes CDR1 LNHDA and CDR2 SQIVND (reference sequence). The CDR3 has 12 residues. Trimming took off 7 bases at V and 7 bases at J, with 13 bases between the two ends. The CDR3 region is CASTGANGGYTF. Written as DNA, the CDR3 is TGTGCCAGTACAGGGGCTAACGGTGGCTACACCTTC. The full variable domain, completed using reference TRBV19 and TRBJ1-2, is DGGITQSPKYLFRKEGQNVTLSCEQNLNHDAMYWYRQDPGQGLRLIYYSQIVNDFQKGDIAEGYSVSREKKESFPLTVTSAQKNPTAFYLCASTGANGGYTFGSGTRLTVV.

The CDR3 region is CASRAANTGELFF. The CDR3 region has the DNA TGCGCCAGCAGGGCGGCGAACACCGGGGAGCTGTTTTTT. This chain connects TRBV5-1 to TRBJ2-2; D ambiguous. CDR3 length equals 13 residues. Trimming removed 5 bases at V and 0 bases at J, with 5 bases between. Per germline, CDR1 SGHRS and CDR2 YFSETQ.

This clone was observed a single time. The V and J genes are TRBV18 and TRBJ1-6; D perhaps matches TRBD1 (5 bases). Trimming cost V 2 bases and J 8 bases, with 13 bases left between them. The CDR3 contains 15 residues. The germline V gene has CDR1 KGHSH and CDR2 LQKENI. CDR3 loop: CASSPEGLGDSPLHF. CDR3 DNA: TGTGCCAGCTCACCAGAAGGGTTAGGGGATTCACCCCTCCACTTT.

V and J are TRBV28 and TRBJ1-5; D is unresolved. Deletions cut 5 bases from V and 0 bases from J, with 17 bases between. The V gene's germline CDR1 is MDHEN and CDR2 SYDVKM. The CDR3 covers 17 residues. This CDR3 is CASSPPRRFYSNQPQHF. The CDR3 DNA reads as TGTGCCAGCAGTCCCCCCCGCAGATTTTATAGCAATCAGCCCCAGCATTTT.

Regarding this clone: The identical CDR3 is also encoded by other nucleotide sequences in the sample. The V and J genes are TRBV30 and TRBJ1-1; D gene ambiguous. V lost 1 base, J lost 4 bases, and 10 bases lay in between. The CDR3 is 13 amino acids. In germline, CDR1 is GTSNPN, CDR2 SVGIG (reference sequence). The DNA for the CDR3 is TGTGCCTGGAGTGGCAGGAGTTTCACTGAAGCTTTCTTT. Encoded protein: CAWSGRSFTEAFF.

This clone turned up a few times. CDR3 nucleotide sequence: TGTGCCAGCAGTCTCCCGGGCGCCTACACTGAAGCTTTCTTT. As protein: CASSLPGAYTEAFF. This chain uses TRBV27 with TRBJ1-1; D uncertain. Germline values: CDR1 MNHEY, CDR2 SMNVEV (reference sequence). V shed 5 bases and J shed 3 bases, with 13 bases lying between them. CDR3 length: 14 amino acids.

The chain is built from TRBV30 and TRBJ1-1; D is ambiguous. Trimming removed 4 bases at V and 3 bases at J, with 6 bases between. CDR1 is GTSNPN, CDR2 SVGIG, per germline (reference sequence). The CDR3 loop spans 11 amino acids. CDR3 coding DNA: TGTGCCTGGACAGACTACACTGAAGCTTTCTTT. Its translation: CAWTDYTEAFF.

The chain recombines TRBV30 with TRBJ1-1; a possible D gene is TRBD1 (5 bases). This CDR3 spans 13 amino acids. Per germline, CDR1 GTSNPN and CDR2 SVGIG (reference sequence). The germline V and J ends were trimmed by 2 bases and 7 bases, with 14 bases remaining between them. The CDR3 sequence is CAWSWAGMGEAFF. The CDR3 coding sequence is TGTGCCTGGAGTTGGGCAGGGATGGGTGAAGCTTTCTTT.

In its sample, this clone ranks as medium-sized. CDR3 bases: TGTGCCAGCAGCTTGGCCTACAGGGAGGGCACTGAAGCTTTCTTT. Protein sequence: CASSLAYREGTEAFF. The chain employs TRBV7-2 and TRBJ1-1; perhaps TRBD1 as D (6 bases). This CDR3 contains 15 residues. Per germline, CDR1 SGHTA and CDR2 FQGNSA. The germline V and J ends were trimmed by 3 bases and 4 bases, with 15 bases remaining between them.

The chain joins TRBV27 to TRBJ2-2; tentative D call: TRBD2 (6 bases). This CDR3 has 14 amino acids. Per germline, CDR1 MNHEY and CDR2 SMNVEV (reference sequence). Trimming left V 6 bases short and J 6 bases short, with 14 bases between. The CDR3 here is CASRRGGGAGELFF. CDR3 sequence (DNA): TGTGCCAGCAGACGTGGGGGAGGAGCCGGGGAGCTGTTTTTT.

This clone was counted a single time. As the CDR3 is not closed by the conserved phenylalanine or tryptophan, this likely results from a read error. The DNA is omitted, as the CDR3 cannot be located on it reliably, and the CDR3 follows TCRdb's listing. The chain recombines TRBV4-3 with TRBJ2-6. The CDR3 is made up of 8 amino acids, end residues included. Germline CDR1 is LGHNA and CDR2 is YSLEER. The CDR3 loop reads CASSQEER.